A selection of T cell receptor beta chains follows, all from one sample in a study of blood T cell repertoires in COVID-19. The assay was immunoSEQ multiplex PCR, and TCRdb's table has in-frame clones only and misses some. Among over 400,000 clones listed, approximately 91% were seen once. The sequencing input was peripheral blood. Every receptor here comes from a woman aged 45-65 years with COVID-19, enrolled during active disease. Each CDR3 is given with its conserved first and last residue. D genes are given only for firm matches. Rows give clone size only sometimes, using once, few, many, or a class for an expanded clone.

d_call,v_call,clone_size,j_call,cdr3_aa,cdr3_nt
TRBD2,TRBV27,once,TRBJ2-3,CASSPTRLAASTDTQYF,TGTGCCAGCAGTCCAACGCGACTAGCAGCTAGCACAGATACGCAGTATTTT
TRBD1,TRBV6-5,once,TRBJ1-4,CASSPDRVKEKLFF,TGTGCCAGCAGTCCCGACAGGGTGAAAGAAAAACTGTTTTTT
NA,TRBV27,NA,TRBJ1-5,CASGHRFSNQPQHF,TGTGCCAGCGGGCACAGGTTTAGCAATCAGCCCCAGCATTTT
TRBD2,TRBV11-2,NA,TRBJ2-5,CASSFPRQRGEETQYF,TGTGCCAGCAGCTTCCCCCGCCAGCGGGGGGAAGAGACCCAGTACTTC
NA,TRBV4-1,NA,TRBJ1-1,CASSQESREHTEAFF,TGCGCCAGCAGCCAAGAATCCCGGGAGCACACTGAAGCTTTCTTT
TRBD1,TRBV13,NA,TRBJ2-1,CASSFGTGGRNEQFF,TGTGCCAGCAGCTTCGGGACAGGGGGCCGGAATGAGCAGTTCTTC
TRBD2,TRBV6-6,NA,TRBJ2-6,CASSGGTNVLTF,TGTGCCAGTTCCGGGGGGACCAACGTCCTGACTTTC
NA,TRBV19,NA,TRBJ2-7,CASNSLVYGRNEQYF,TGTGCCAGTAACTCTTTAGTTTATGGGAGAAACGAGCAGTACTTC
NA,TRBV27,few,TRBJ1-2,CASSGGSDGYTF,TGTGCCAGCAGTGGGGGCAGCGATGGCTACACCTTC
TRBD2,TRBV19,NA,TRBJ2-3,CASSLSGAGDTQYF,TGTGCCAGTAGCCTTAGCGGGGCCGGGGATACGCAGTATTTT
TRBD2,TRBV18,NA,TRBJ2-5,CASSGGFQETQYF,TGTGCCAGCTCCGGGGGGTTCCAAGAGACCCAGTACTTC
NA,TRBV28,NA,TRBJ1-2,CASLQGNYGYTF,TGTGCCAGCCTACAGGGCAACTATGGCTACACCTTC
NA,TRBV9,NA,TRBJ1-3,CASSREEGVLSGNTIYF,TGTGCCAGCAGCCGAGAGGAGGGAGTCCTCTCTGGAAACACCATATATTTT
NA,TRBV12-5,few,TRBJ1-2,CASGLGQSYGYTF,TGTGCTAGTGGTTTGGGACAGAGCTATGGCTACACCTTC
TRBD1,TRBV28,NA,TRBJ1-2,CASSLEPPGGNYGYTF,TGTGCCAGCAGTTTAGAACCCCCAGGGGGCAACTATGGCTACACCTTC
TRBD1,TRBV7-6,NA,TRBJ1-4,CASSSGQVNEKLFF,TGTGCCAGCAGCTCGGGACAGGTCAACGAAAAACTGTTTTTT
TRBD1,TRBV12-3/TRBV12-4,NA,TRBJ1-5,CASGTGVGQPQHF,TGTGCCAGCGGGACAGGGGTGGGCCAGCCCCAGCATTTT
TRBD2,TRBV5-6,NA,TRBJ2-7,CASSLAGGTYEQYF,TGTGCCAGCAGCTTGGCGGGGGGTACCTACGAGCAGTACTTC
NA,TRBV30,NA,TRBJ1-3,CACFPRDSYSGNTIYF,TGTGCCTGCTTCCCCCGAGACAGTTACTCTGGAAACACCATATATTTT
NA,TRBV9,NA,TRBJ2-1,CASSVEGGDYNEQFF,TGTGCCAGCAGCGTAGAAGGGGGGGATTACAATGAGCAGTTCTTC
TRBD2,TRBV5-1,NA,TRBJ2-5,CASSLASGGQETQYF,TGCGCCAGCAGCTTGGCTAGCGGGGGACAAGAGACCCAGTACTTC
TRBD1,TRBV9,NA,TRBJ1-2,CASSFRGVGSGYTF,TGTGCCAGCAGCTTCAGGGGGGTGGGGTCTGGCTACACCTTC
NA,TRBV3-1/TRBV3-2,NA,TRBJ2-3,CASSQAQGPDTQYF,TGTGCCAGCAGCCAAGCACAGGGTCCAGATACGCAGTATTTT
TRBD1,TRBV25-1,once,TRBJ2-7,CASSEYGKRQGPPQQYF,TGTGCCAGCAGTGAATATGGGAAGAGACAGGGCCCCCCCCAGCAGTACTTC
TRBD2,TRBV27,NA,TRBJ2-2,CASSRPTTSGFTGELFF,TGTGCCAGCAGTAGGCCGACGACTAGCGGTTTCACCGGGGAGCTGTTTTTT
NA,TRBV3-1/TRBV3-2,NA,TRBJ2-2,CASSPHRDRTAGANTGELFF,TGTGCCAGCAGCCCGCATCGGGACAGAACAGCGGGGGCGAACACCGGGGAGCTGTTTTTT
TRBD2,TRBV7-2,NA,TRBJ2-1,CASSLDSGRYNEQFF,TGTGCCAGCAGCTTAGATAGCGGGAGATACAATGAGCAGTTCTTC
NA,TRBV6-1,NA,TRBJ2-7,CASSEPRGEQYF,TGTGCCAGCAGTGAGCCCCGGGGCGAGCAGTACTTC
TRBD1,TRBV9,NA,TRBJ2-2,CASSPSTGENTGELFF,TGTGCCAGCAGCCCCTCGACAGGGGAAAACACCGGGGAGCTGTTTTTT
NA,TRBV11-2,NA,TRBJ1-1,CASSPKSGGPGTEAFF,TGTGCCAGCAGCCCAAAATCCGGTGGGCCGGGGACTGAAGCTTTCTTT
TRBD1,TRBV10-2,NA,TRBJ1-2,CASSDYPDRGDGYTF,TGCGCCAGCAGTGATTACCCCGACAGGGGGGATGGCTACACCTTC
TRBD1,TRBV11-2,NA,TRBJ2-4,CATGQGVFQYF,TGTGCCACCGGACAGGGGGTTTTTCAGTACTTC
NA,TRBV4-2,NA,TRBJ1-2,CASSQEEGLYGYTF,TGTGCCAGCAGCCAAGAGGAGGGACTCTATGGCTACACCTTC
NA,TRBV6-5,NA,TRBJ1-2,CASSYGQSNYGYTF,TGTGCCAGCAGTTATGGACAGAGTAACTATGGCTACACCTTC
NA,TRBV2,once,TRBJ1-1,CASSYGQAFGTEAFF,TGTGCCAGCAGTTATGGGCAGGCCTTCGGTACTGAAGCTTTCTTT
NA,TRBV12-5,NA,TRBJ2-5,CASAKPGPLETQYF,TGTGCTAGTGCCAAACCTGGGCCTTTGGAGACCCAGTACTTC
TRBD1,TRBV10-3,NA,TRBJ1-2,CAISESKGTGGNGYTF,TGTGCCATCAGTGAGTCAAAAGGGACAGGGGGTAATGGCTACACCTTC